Here is one T cell receptor (beta chain) with its context. What it binds is unknown. The use of genomic DNA as template underpinned the TCR beta VDJ and CDR3 profiling. TCRdb analysed the reads with MiXCR anew, one entry per CDR3 protein. The sample holds around 210,000 distinct CDR3 sequences, 50% to 70% seen once. Sequencing involved patients with CD8+CD57+ cell expansion previously shown by flow cytometry. Every patient was diagnosed with severe acquired aplastic anemia. The entry originates in a study of CD8+CD57+ T cells in acquired aplastic anemia. Study-level information: Sorted CD4+ and CD8+ cells yielded DNA averaging approximately 3.5 ug. The study, taken as a whole, reports: Researchers reported that CD8+ Simpson's diversity was not significantly different in patients versus controls. Overlapping CD8+ CDR3 repertoires of patients and controls contained roughly 29 shared sequences.

The germline V gene encodes CDR1 MNHNY and CDR2 SVGAGI (reference sequence). CDR3 length equals 14 residues. Trimming took off 5 bases at V and 9 bases at J, with 20 bases between the two ends. The origin of this receptor is a human donor with aplastic anemia. The sample taken for sequencing was sorted CD4+, CD8+, or CD8+CD57+ T cells (not recorded which) from PBMCs. The chain has TRBV6-6 and TRBJ2-7; D unclear. This CDR3 is CASSGYQLDDRQYF. The CDR3 bases are TGTGCCAGCAGTGGGTATCAATTAGATGATAGGCAGTACTTC.